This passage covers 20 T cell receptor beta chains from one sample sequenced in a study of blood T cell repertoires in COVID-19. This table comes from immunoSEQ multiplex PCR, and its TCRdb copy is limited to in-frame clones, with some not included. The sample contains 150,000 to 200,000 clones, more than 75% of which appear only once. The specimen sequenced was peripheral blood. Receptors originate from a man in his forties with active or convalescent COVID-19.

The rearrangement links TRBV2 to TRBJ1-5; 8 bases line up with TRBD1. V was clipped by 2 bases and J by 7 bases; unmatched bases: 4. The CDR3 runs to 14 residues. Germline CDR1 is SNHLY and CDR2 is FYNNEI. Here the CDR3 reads CASSEQGARQPQHF. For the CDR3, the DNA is TGTGCCAGCAGTGAACAGGGGGCCCGGCAGCCCCAGCATTTT.

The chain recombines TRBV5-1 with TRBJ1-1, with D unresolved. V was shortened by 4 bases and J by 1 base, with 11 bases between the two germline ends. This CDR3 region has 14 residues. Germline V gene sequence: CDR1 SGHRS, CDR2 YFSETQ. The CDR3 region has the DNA TGCGCCAGCAGCAGCGTAGACGGGAACACTGAAGCTTTCTTT. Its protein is CASSSVDGNTEAFF.

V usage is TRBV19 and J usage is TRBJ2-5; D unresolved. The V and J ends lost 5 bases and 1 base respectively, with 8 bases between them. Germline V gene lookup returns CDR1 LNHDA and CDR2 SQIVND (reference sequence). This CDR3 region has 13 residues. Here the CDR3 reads CASSPRGQETQYF. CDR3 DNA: TGTGCCAGTAGTCCTCGAGGCCAAGAGACCCAGTACTTC.

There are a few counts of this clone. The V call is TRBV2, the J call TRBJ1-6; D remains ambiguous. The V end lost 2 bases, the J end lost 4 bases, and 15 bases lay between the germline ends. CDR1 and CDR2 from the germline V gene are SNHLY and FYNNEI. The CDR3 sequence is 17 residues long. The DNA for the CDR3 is TGTGCCAGCAGTGAAACCCAATCGGTTTTTTATAATTCACCCCTCCACTTT. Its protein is CASSETQSVFYNSPLHF.

As DNA, the CDR3 is TGTGCCAGCAGCCAAGAGGGCAGGGTTAACTATGGCTACACCTTC. It encodes CASSQEGRVNYGYTF. V and J are TRBV4-2 and TRBJ1-2; perhaps TRBD1 as D (5 bases). The length of the CDR3 is 15 residues. The ends were cut back, 0 bases at V and 1 base at J, with 9 bases in the middle. From germline, CDR1 is LGHNA and CDR2 YNFKEQ.

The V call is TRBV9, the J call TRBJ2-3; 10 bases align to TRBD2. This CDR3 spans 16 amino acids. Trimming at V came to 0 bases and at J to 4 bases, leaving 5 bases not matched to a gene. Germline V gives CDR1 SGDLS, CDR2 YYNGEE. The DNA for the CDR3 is TGTGCCAGCAGCGTAGCGGCTAGCGGGAGCTCAGATACGCAGTATTTT. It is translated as CASSVAASGSSDTQYF.

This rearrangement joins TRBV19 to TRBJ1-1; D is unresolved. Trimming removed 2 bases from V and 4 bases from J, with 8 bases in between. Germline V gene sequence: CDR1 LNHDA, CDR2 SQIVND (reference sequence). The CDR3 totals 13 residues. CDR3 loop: CASSIKAGTEAFF. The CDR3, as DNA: TGTGCCAGTAGTATAAAGGCAGGCACTGAAGCTTTCTTT. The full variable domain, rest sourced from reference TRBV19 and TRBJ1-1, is DGGITQSPKYLFRKEGQNVTLSCEQNLNHDAMYWYRQDPGQGLRLIYYSQIVNDFQKGDIAEGYSVSREKKESFPLTVTSAQKNPTAFYLCASSIKAGTEAFFGQGTRLTVV.

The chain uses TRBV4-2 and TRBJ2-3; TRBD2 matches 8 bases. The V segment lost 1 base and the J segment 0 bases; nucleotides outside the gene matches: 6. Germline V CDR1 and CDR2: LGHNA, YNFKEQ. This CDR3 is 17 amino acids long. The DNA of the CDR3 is TGTGCCAGCAGCCAAGTTATGGCGGGGGGAAGCACAGATACGCAGTATTTT. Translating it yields CASSQVMAGGSTDTQYF.

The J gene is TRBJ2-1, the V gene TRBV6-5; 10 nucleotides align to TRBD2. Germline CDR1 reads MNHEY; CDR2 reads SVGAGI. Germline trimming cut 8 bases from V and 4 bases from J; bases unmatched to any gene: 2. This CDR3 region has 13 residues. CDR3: CASGLAVYNEQFF. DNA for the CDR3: TGTGCCAGCGGACTAGCGGTATACAATGAGCAGTTCTTC.

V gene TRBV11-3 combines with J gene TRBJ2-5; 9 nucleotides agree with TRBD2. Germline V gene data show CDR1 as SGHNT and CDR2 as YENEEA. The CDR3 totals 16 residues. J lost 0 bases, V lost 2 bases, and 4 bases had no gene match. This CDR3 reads CASSLRTSGYQETQYF. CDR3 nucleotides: TGTGCCAGCAGCTTACGAACTAGCGGGTACCAAGAGACCCAGTACTTC.

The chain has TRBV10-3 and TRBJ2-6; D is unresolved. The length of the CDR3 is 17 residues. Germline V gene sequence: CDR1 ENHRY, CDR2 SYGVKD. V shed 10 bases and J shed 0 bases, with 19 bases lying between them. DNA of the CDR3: TGTGCCACCGCGGAGCAGAAACTGATCTCTGGGGCCAACGTCCTGACTTTC. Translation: CATAEQKLISGANVLTF.

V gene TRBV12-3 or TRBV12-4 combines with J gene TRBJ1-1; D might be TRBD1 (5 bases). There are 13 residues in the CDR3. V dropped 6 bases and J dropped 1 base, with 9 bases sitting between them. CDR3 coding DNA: TGTGCCAGCAGCCGGAGGGGGAACACTGAAGCTTTCTTT. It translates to CASSRRGNTEAFF.

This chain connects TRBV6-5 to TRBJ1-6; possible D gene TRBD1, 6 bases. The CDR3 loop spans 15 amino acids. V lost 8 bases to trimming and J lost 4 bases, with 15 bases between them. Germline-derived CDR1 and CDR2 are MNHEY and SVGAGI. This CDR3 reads CASRRGGDYNSPLHF. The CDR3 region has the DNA TGTGCCAGCCGGAGGGGGGGGGATTATAATTCACCCCTCCACTTT.

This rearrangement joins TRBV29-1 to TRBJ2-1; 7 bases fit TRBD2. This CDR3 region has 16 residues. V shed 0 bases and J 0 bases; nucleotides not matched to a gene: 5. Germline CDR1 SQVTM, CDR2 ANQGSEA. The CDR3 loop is CSVEDGSGLSYNEQFF. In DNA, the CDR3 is TGCAGCGTTGAAGATGGTAGCGGGCTCTCCTACAATGAGCAGTTCTTC.

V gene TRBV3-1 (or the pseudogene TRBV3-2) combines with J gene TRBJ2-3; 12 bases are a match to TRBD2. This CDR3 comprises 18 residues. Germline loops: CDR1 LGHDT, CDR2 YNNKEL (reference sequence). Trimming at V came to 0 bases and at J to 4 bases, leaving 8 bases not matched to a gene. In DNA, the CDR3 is TGTGCCAGCAGCCAAGATGCGAGACTAGCGGGAGTCGCAGATACGCAGTATTTT. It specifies CASSQDARLAGVADTQYF.

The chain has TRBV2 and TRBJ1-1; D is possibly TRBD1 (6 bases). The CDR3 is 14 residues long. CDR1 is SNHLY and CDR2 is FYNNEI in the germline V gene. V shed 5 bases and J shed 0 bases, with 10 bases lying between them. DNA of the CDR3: TGTGCCAGCAGTCGGACAGTACTGAACACTGAAGCTTTCTTT. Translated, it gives CASSRTVLNTEAFF.

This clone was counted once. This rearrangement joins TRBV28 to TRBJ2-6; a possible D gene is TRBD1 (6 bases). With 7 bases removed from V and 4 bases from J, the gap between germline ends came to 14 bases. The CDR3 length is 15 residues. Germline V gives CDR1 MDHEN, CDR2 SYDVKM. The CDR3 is CASTRQEPGANVLTF. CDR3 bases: TGTGCCAGCACCAGACAGGAGCCCGGGGCCAACGTCCTGACTTTC.

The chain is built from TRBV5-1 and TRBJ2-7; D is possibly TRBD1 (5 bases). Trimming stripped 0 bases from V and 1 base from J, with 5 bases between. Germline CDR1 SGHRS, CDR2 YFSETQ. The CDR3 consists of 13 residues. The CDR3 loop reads CASSLEGSYEQYF. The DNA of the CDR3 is TGCGCCAGCAGCTTGGAGGGGTCCTACGAGCAGTACTTC.

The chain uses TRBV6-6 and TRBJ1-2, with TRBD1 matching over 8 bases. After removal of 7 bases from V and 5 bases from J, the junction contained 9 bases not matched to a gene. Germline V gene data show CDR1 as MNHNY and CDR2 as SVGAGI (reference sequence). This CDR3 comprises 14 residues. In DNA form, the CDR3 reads TGTGCCAGCACCCCAGGACAGGGATTATATGGCTACACCTTC. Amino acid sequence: CASTPGQGLYGYTF.

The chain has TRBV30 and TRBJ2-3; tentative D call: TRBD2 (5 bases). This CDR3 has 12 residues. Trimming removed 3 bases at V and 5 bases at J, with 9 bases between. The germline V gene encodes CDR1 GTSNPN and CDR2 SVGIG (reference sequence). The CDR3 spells CAWSGVGDTQYF. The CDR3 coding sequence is TGTGCCTGGAGCGGGGTAGGAGATACGCAGTATTTT.